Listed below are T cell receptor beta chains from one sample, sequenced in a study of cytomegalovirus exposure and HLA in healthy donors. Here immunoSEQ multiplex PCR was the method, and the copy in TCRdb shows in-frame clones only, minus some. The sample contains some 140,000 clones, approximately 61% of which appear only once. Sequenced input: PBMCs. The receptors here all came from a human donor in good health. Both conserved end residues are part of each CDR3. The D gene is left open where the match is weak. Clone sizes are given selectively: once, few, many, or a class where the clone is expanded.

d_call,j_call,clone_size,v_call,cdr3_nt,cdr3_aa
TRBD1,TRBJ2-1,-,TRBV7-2,TGTGCCAGCAGCTTAGAGGGGGCGTCCTACAATGAGCAGTTCTTC,CASSLEGASYNEQFF
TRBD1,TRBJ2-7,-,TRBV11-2,TGTGCCAGCAGCTCGGGACAGTACGAGCAGTACTTC,CASSSGQYEQYF
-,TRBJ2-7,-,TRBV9,TGTGCCAGCAGCGTAGGTAACAGGGACTACGAGCAGTACTTC,CASSVGNRDYEQYF
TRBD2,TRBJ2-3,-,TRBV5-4,TGTGCCAGCAGTCTCTGGACTAGCGGGAGGGCAGATACGCAGTATTTT,CASSLWTSGRADTQYF
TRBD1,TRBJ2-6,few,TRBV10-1,TGCGCCAGCAGTGAAAGGGGACAGGGTAGGACTGGGGCCAACGTCCTGACTTTC,CASSERGQGRTGANVLTF
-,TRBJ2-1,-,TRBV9,TGTGCCAGCAGCGTAGGAGGGTCTAGCTCCTACAATGAGCAGTTCTTC,CASSVGGSSSYNEQFF
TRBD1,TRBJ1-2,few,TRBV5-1,TGCGCCAGCAGCTTGGAGGGGACAGGGGTTGACTATGGCTACACCTTC,CASSLEGTGVDYGYTF
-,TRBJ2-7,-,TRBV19,TGTGCCACCTCTCCCGGGACTGACTACGAGCAGTACTTC,CATSPGTDYEQYF
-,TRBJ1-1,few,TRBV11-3,TGTGCCAGCGCTCGAGGAGGGTTTAACACTGAAGCTTTCTTT,CASARGGFNTEAFF
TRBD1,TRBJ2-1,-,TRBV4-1,TGCGCCAGCAGCCAAGTGTTTAGGACAGGGGATGACAATGAGCAGTTCTTC,CASSQVFRTGDDNEQFF
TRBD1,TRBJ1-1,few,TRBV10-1,TGCGCCAGCTTTCTTCTCCCGGGACAGGGCAACACTGAAGCTTTCTTT,CASFLLPGQGNTEAFF
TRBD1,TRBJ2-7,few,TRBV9,TGTGCCAGCAGCGTTGACCCACAGGGGTTTTACGAGCAGTACTTC,CASSVDPQGFYEQYF
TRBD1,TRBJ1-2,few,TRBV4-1,TGCGCCAGCAGCCAAGTACCGGGACAGGGGGCAGCTAACTATGGCTACACCTTC,CASSQVPGQGAANYGYTF
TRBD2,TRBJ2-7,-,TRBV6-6,TGTGCCAGCATTCTTAGCGGGAGGTCGAGCTCCTACGAGCAGTACTTC,CASILSGRSSSYEQYF
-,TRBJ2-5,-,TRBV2,TGTGCCAGCAGGGGAGGGGGAGAGACCCAGTACTTC,CASRGGGETQYF
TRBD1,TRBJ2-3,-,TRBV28,TGTGCCAGCAGGGCGGACAGGGTGGTAGATACGCAGTATTTT,CASRADRVVDTQYF
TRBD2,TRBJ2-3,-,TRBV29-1,TGCAGCGCTCGGGGGGGACTAGCAGGGGATACGCAGTATTTT,CSARGGLAGDTQYF
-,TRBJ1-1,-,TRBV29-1,TGCAGCGTGCTAGGAACTGCGCACACTGAAGCTTTCTTT,CSVLGTAHTEAFF
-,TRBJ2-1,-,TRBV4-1,TGCGCCAGCAGCCTAGGAGGGGATGAGCAGTTCTTC,CASSLGGDEQFF
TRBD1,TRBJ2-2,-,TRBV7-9,TGTGCCAGCAGCAGGACAGGGTCCGGGGAGCTGTTTTTT,CASSRTGSGELFF
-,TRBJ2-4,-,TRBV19,TGTGCCAGTGCGGACGGATTGGGAGGCAAAGACATTCAGTACTTC,CASADGLGGKDIQYF
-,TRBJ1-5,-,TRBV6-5,TGTGCCAGCAGATCAAGACAGGATAGCAATCAGCCCCAGCATTTT,CASRSRQDSNQPQHF
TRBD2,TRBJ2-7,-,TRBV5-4,TGTGCCAGCAGCTTTCGGGGGGTGTCCTTTCCTTACGAGCAGTACTTC,CASSFRGVSFPYEQYF
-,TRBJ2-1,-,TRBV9,TGTGCCAGCAGCGTGAGCGGGTACTCCTACAATGAGCAGTTCTTC,CASSVSGYSYNEQFF
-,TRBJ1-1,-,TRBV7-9,TGTGCCAGCACCATGACAGATTCTGCCACTGAAGCTTTCTTT,CASTMTDSATEAFF
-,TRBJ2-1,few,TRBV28,TGTGCCAGCAGTTTAGCTAGCGTCAGCGACAATGAGCAGTTCTTC,CASSLASVSDNEQFF
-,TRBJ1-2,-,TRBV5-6,TGTGCCAGCAGCTACGACTCCTATGGCTACACCTTC,CASSYDSYGYTF
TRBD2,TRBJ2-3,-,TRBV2,TGTGCCAGCAGTGTTGGGGGAGGGATAAGCACAGATACGCAGTATTTT,CASSVGGGISTDTQYF
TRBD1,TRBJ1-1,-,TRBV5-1,TGCGCCAGCAGCTTGTCCGGGACAGGGAGGAGTGAAGCTTTCTTT,CASSLSGTGRSEAFF
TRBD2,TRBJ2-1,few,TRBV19,TGTGCCAGTAGTATAGCCGCATCTAGCGGGAGATTTGAGCAGTTCTTC,CASSIAASSGRFEQFF
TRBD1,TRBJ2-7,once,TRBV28,TGTGCCAGCACCACACAGGGGGCTAAGAGCGAGCAGTACTTC,CASTTQGAKSEQYF
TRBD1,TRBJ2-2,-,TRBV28,TGTGCCAGCAGTAGCGGACAGGGGACCCGGGAGCTGTTTTTT,CASSSGQGTRELFF
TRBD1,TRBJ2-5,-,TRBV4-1,TGCGCCAGCGCCTCCGGGACAGGGGGCCGAGAGACCCAGTACTTC,CASASGTGGRETQYF
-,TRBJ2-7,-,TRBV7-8,TGTGCCAGCAGCTCCAGCCCGGACACGCCAGGGGCCTACGAGCAGTACTTC,CASSSSPDTPGAYEQYF
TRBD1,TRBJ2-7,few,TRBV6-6,TGTGCCAGCACTCACGACGGACAGGCCTACGAGCAGTACTTC,CASTHDGQAYEQYF
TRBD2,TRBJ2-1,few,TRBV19,TGTGCCAGTAGTGAAGGACTAGCGGGAGACCTCTACAATGAGCAGTTCTTC,CASSEGLAGDLYNEQFF
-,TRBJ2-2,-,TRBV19,TGTGCCAGATGGCTAACAGGTAACACCGGGGAGCTGTTTTTT,CARWLTGNTGELFF
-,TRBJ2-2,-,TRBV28,TGTGCCAGCGTTTTCGGGAAGGCGAACACCGGGGAGCTGTTTTTT,CASVFGKANTGELFF
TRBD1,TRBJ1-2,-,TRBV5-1,TGCGCCAGCGGGGTTAAACAGGGGAGCGCCGGATATGGCTACTCCTTC,CASGVKQGSAGYGYSF